Listed below are T cell receptor beta chains from one sample, sequenced in a study of blood T cell repertoires in COVID-19. The table came from immunoSEQ multiplex PCR; TCRdb's copy has only in-frame clones and leaves some out. The sample carries 35,000 to 40,000 clones, 90% recorded once. The sequenced sample was peripheral blood. All receptors come from a man aged 55 to 70 with active or convalescent COVID-19. The CDR3 runs from the conserved cysteine through the conserved F or W. D genes are given only for firm matches. Clone size appears in some rows only: once, few, many, or a class for an expanded clone.

len: 15; d_gene: NA; v_gene: TRBV21-1; j_gene: TRBJ2-7; abundance: few; CDR3nt: TGTGCCAGCAGCAAACCTGGACAGGGGGCCCACGAGCAGTACTTC; CDR3aa: CASSKPGQGAHEQYF
len: 12; d_gene: NA; v_gene: TRBV12-2; j_gene: TRBJ1-5; abundance: NA; CDR3nt: TGTGCAAGTCTGGTGGGAGATCAGCCCCAGCATTTT; CDR3aa: CASLVGDQPQHF
len: 15; d_gene: NA; v_gene: TRBV5-5; j_gene: TRBJ1-4; abundance: NA; CDR3nt: TGTGCCAGCAGCTTTTCCGACAGCGTTAATGAAAAACTGTTTTTT; CDR3aa: CASSFSDSVNEKLFF
len: 14; d_gene: NA; v_gene: TRBV5-1; j_gene: TRBJ2-3; abundance: NA; CDR3nt: TGCGCCAGCGGACTACAGGGGTTCACAGATACGCAGTATTTT; CDR3aa: CASGLQGFTDTQYF
len: 14; d_gene: TRBD1; v_gene: TRBV7-2; j_gene: TRBJ1-1; abundance: NA; CDR3nt: TGTGCCAGCAGCCAGAAGGGGGCAGGCACTGAAGCTTTCTTT; CDR3aa: CASSQKGAGTEAFF
len: 14; d_gene: NA; v_gene: TRBV4-2; j_gene: TRBJ2-1; abundance: NA; CDR3nt: TGTGCCAGCGGACATCAGGGGTCCTACAATGAGCAGTTCTTC; CDR3aa: CASGHQGSYNEQFF
len: 14; d_gene: NA; v_gene: TRBV11-2; j_gene: TRBJ1-6; abundance: NA; CDR3nt: TGTGCCAGCAGCTCTAATAGAGATAATTCACCCCTCCACTTT; CDR3aa: CASSSNRDNSPLHF
len: 11; d_gene: NA; v_gene: TRBV19; j_gene: TRBJ1-1; abundance: once; CDR3nt: TGTGCCAGTATGCAGGCTGGGGAAGCTTTCTTT; CDR3aa: CASMQAGEAFF
len: 14; d_gene: NA; v_gene: TRBV21-1; j_gene: TRBJ2-7; abundance: NA; CDR3nt: TGTGCCAGCAGCATGGGGCGGAGAGCCTACGAGCAGTACTTC; CDR3aa: CASSMGRRAYEQYF
len: 11; d_gene: TRBD1; v_gene: TRBV10-3; j_gene: TRBJ2-1; abundance: NA; CDR3nt: TGTGCCATCAGTCAGGACAGGGAGCAGTTCTTC; CDR3aa: CAISQDREQFF
len: 15; d_gene: NA; v_gene: TRBV19; j_gene: TRBJ1-1; abundance: NA; CDR3nt: TGTGCCAGTAGATCGGAATCCCGGGGATCCACTGAAGCTTTCTTT; CDR3aa: CASRSESRGSTEAFF
len: 16; d_gene: NA; v_gene: TRBV7-8; j_gene: TRBJ1-3; abundance: few; CDR3nt: TGTGCCAGCAGCTCCGCCGGGGTACTCTCTGGAAACACCATATATTTT; CDR3aa: CASSSAGVLSGNTIYF
len: 17; d_gene: TRBD1; v_gene: TRBV28; j_gene: TRBJ2-7; abundance: NA; CDR3nt: TGTGCCAGCAGTTACCAAAACGGCGGGACAGGGGGCTACGAGCAGTACTTC; CDR3aa: CASSYQNGGTGGYEQYF
len: 14; d_gene: TRBD2; v_gene: TRBV9; j_gene: TRBJ2-1; abundance: NA; CDR3nt: TGTGCCAGCAGCTCATCGGATAGCGGGACCGAGCAGTTCTTC; CDR3aa: CASSSSDSGTEQFF
len: 14; d_gene: NA; v_gene: TRBV28; j_gene: TRBJ2-5; abundance: NA; CDR3nt: TGTGCCAGCAGTTTAGGAGGGGACCAAGAGACCCAGTACTTC; CDR3aa: CASSLGGDQETQYF
len: 15; d_gene: TRBD2; v_gene: TRBV6-5; j_gene: TRBJ2-3; abundance: NA; CDR3nt: TGTGCCAGCTCCCGGACTAGCGGGAGGGCAGATACGCAGTATTTT; CDR3aa: CASSRTSGRADTQYF
len: 15; d_gene: TRBD1; v_gene: TRBV19; j_gene: TRBJ2-6; abundance: NA; CDR3nt: TGTGCCAGTAGTACCCAGGGGGCTGGGGCCAACGTCCTGACTTTC; CDR3aa: CASSTQGAGANVLTF
len: 14; d_gene: NA; v_gene: TRBV10-3; j_gene: TRBJ1-1; abundance: few; CDR3nt: TGTGCCATCCGACAGTCTGGTGGGAACACTGAAGCTTTCTTT; CDR3aa: CAIRQSGGNTEAFF
len: 12; d_gene: NA; v_gene: TRBV5-6; j_gene: TRBJ1-2; abundance: NA; CDR3nt: TGTGCCAGCAGCTCTTCGGACTATGGCTACACCTTC; CDR3aa: CASSSSDYGYTF
len: 17; d_gene: TRBD2; v_gene: TRBV28; j_gene: TRBJ2-3; abundance: NA; CDR3nt: TGTGCCAGCAGTTTAGGGGAGGGGACGGGGAGCACAGATACGCAGTATTTT; CDR3aa: CASSLGEGTGSTDTQYF
len: 14; d_gene: TRBD2; v_gene: TRBV28; j_gene: TRBJ2-7; abundance: NA; CDR3nt: TGTGCCAGCAAGACTAGCGGGAGGGTTTACGAGCAGTACTTC; CDR3aa: CASKTSGRVYEQYF
len: 15; d_gene: TRBD2; v_gene: TRBV10-3; j_gene: TRBJ2-2; abundance: few; CDR3nt: TGTGCCATCAGTGATACTAGCGGGCAGGCCGGGGAGCTGTTTTTT; CDR3aa: CAISDTSGQAGELFF
len: 15; d_gene: NA; v_gene: TRBV28; j_gene: TRBJ2-1; abundance: NA; CDR3nt: TGTGCCAGCAGTTTCGGTGGGACTTCATACAATGAGCAGTTCTTC; CDR3aa: CASSFGGTSYNEQFF
len: 18; d_gene: TRBD1; v_gene: TRBV6-4; j_gene: TRBJ1-3; abundance: once; CDR3nt: TGTGCCAGCAGTGACCTATTGGGACAAGGGGGCGTAGGAAACACCATATATTTT; CDR3aa: CASSDLLGQGGVGNTIYF
len: 12; d_gene: NA; v_gene: TRBV2; j_gene: TRBJ2-2; abundance: NA; CDR3nt: TGTGCCAGCAGGGAGGGGTCCGGGGAGCTGTTTTTT; CDR3aa: CASREGSGELFF
len: 12; d_gene: NA; v_gene: TRBV30; j_gene: TRBJ2-7; abundance: NA; CDR3nt: TGTGCCTGGAGTCCTTACTCCTACGAGCAGTACTTC; CDR3aa: CAWSPYSYEQYF
len: 13; d_gene: NA; v_gene: TRBV29-1; j_gene: TRBJ1-3; abundance: NA; CDR3nt: TGCAGCGTTGAGAGCCGAGCTGGAAACACCATATATTTT; CDR3aa: CSVESRAGNTIYF
len: 15; d_gene: TRBD2; v_gene: TRBV5-4; j_gene: TRBJ2-5; abundance: NA; CDR3nt: TGTGCCAGCAGCCGCTCCCGGGACGGGAGGGAGACCCAGTACTTC; CDR3aa: CASSRSRDGRETQYF
len: 20; d_gene: TRBD1; v_gene: TRBV24-1; j_gene: TRBJ1-6; abundance: NA; CDR3nt: TGTGCCACCAGTGATTTGTCTCAGAGACAGGGTATCCGGGATAATTCACCCCTCCACTTT; CDR3aa: CATSDLSQRQGIRDNSPLHF
len: 17; d_gene: TRBD2; v_gene: TRBV23-1; j_gene: TRBJ2-5; abundance: NA; CDR3nt: TGCGCCAGCAGTCAATCGTCTAGCGGGAGGGCTAGGGAGACCCAGTACTTC; CDR3aa: CASSQSSSGRARETQYF
len: 16; d_gene: NA; v_gene: TRBV9; j_gene: TRBJ2-1; abundance: few; CDR3nt: TGTGCCAGCAGCCCACGACGGGAGAGCTCCTACAATGAGCAGTTCTTC; CDR3aa: CASSPRRESSYNEQFF
len: 12; d_gene: NA; v_gene: TRBV18; j_gene: TRBJ2-3; abundance: NA; CDR3nt: TGTGCCAGCTCACCATACGGGGATACGCAGTATTTT; CDR3aa: CASSPYGDTQYF
len: 17; d_gene: NA; v_gene: TRBV12-2; j_gene: TRBJ2-7; abundance: NA; CDR3nt: TGTGCAAGTCGCTTCTCCGGGACAGGGAAGTCTCTCTACGAGCAGTACTTC; CDR3aa: CASRFSGTGKSLYEQYF
len: 15; d_gene: NA; v_gene: TRBV20-1; j_gene: TRBJ2-7; abundance: once; CDR3nt: TGCAGTGCTAGTAAGGTCGACTTTGCCTCCTACGAGCAGTACTTC; CDR3aa: CSASKVDFASYEQYF
len: 15; d_gene: NA; v_gene: TRBV5-1; j_gene: TRBJ1-4; abundance: NA; CDR3nt: TGCGCCAGCAGCTTGGTGGGCAGGGAAGGCGAAAAACTGTTTTTT; CDR3aa: CASSLVGREGEKLFF
len: 13; d_gene: NA; v_gene: TRBV28; j_gene: TRBJ2-4; abundance: NA; CDR3nt: TGTGCCGGGATGGACAGAGCCAAAAACATTCAGTACTTC; CDR3aa: CAGMDRAKNIQYF
len: 12; d_gene: NA; v_gene: TRBV20-1; j_gene: TRBJ2-7; abundance: NA; CDR3nt: TGCAGTGCTCGTGGACAGACCTACGAGCAGTACTTC; CDR3aa: CSARGQTYEQYF
len: 16; d_gene: NA; v_gene: TRBV3-1/TRBV3-2; j_gene: TRBJ2-7; abundance: NA; CDR3nt: TGTGCCAGCAGCCACACCGGGACACCTTATTCCTACGAGCAGTACTTC; CDR3aa: CASSHTGTPYSYEQYF
len: 15; d_gene: NA; v_gene: TRBV28; j_gene: TRBJ1-2; abundance: NA; CDR3nt: TGTGCCAGCAGTACAACAGGGAGAGCTAACTATGGCTACACCTTC; CDR3aa: CASSTTGRANYGYTF
len: 17; d_gene: NA; v_gene: TRBV15; j_gene: TRBJ1-5; abundance: NA; CDR3nt: TGTGCCACCAGCAGAGCATGGGGAGTTTATAGCAATCAGCCCCAGCATTTT; CDR3aa: CATSRAWGVYSNQPQHF
len: 16; d_gene: NA; v_gene: TRBV6-1; j_gene: TRBJ2-5; abundance: NA; CDR3nt: TGTGCCAGCAGTGAAACACTACAGGGAACCCAAGAGACCCAGTACTTC; CDR3aa: CASSETLQGTQETQYF
len: 15; d_gene: TRBD2; v_gene: TRBV24-1; j_gene: TRBJ2-7; abundance: NA; CDR3nt: TGTGCCACCAGTGTTGGGACTAGTGGCGGCGACGAGCAGTACTTC; CDR3aa: CATSVGTSGGDEQYF
len: 15; d_gene: TRBD2; v_gene: TRBV9; j_gene: TRBJ2-1; abundance: NA; CDR3nt: TGTGCCAGCAGCGAAGGACTAGCGGCCTACAATGAGCAGTTCTTC; CDR3aa: CASSEGLAAYNEQFF
len: 12; d_gene: NA; v_gene: TRBV12-3/TRBV12-4; j_gene: TRBJ2-1; abundance: NA; CDR3nt: TGTGCCAGCAGTCGAGGCGGCAATGAGCAGTTCTTC; CDR3aa: CASSRGGNEQFF
len: 15; d_gene: NA; v_gene: TRBV7-9; j_gene: TRBJ2-1; abundance: once; CDR3nt: TGTGCCAGCAGCTCAGGGATAGGGGTATACAATGAGCAGTTCTTC; CDR3aa: CASSSGIGVYNEQFF
len: 15; d_gene: TRBD2; v_gene: TRBV7-6; j_gene: TRBJ2-1; abundance: NA; CDR3nt: TGTGCCAGCAGCGTCCTAGCGGGAGGGATTTCTGAGCAGTTCTTC; CDR3aa: CASSVLAGGISEQFF